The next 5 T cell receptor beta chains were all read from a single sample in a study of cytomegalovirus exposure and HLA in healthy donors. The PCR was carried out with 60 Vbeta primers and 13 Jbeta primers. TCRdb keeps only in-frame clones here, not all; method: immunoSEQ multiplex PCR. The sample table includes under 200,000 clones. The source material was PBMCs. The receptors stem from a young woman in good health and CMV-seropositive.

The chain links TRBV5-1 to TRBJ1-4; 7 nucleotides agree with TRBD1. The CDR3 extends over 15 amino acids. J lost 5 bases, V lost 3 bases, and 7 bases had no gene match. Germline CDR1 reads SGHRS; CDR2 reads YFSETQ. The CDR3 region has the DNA TGCGCCAGCAGCTGGCGGACAGGAGAGAATGAAAAACTGTTTTTT. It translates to CASSWRTGENEKLFF. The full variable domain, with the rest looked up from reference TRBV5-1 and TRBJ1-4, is KAGVTQTPRYLIKTRGQQVTLSCSPISGHRSVSWYQQTPGQGLQFLFEYFSETQRNKGNFPGRFSGRQFSNSRSEMNVSTLELGDSALYLCASSWRTGENEKLFFGSGTQLSVL.

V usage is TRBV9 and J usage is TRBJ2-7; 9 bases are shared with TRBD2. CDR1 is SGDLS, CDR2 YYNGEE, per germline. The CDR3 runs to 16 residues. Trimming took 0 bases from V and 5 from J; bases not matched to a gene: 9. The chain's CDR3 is CASSVAGGGGNHEQYF. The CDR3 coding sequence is TGTGCCAGCAGCGTAGCGGGCGGGGGGGGGAACCACGAGCAGTACTTC.

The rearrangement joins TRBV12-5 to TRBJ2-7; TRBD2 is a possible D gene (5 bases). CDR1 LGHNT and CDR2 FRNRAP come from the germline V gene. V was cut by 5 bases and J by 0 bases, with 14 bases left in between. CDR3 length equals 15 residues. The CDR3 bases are TGTGCTAGTGGTCCGGCCCAGCGGAGCTCCTACGAGCAGTACTTC. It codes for CASGPAQRSSYEQYF.

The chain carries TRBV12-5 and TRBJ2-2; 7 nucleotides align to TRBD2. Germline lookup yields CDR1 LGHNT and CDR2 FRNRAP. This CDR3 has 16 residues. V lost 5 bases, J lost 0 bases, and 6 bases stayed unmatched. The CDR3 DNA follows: TGTGCTAGTGGTCCTAGGAGCGGGACGAACACCGGGGAGCTGTTTTTT. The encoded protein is CASGPRSGTNTGELFF.

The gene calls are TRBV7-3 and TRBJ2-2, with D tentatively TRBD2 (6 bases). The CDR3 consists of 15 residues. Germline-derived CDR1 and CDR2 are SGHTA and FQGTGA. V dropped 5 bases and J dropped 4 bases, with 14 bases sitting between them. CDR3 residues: CASSPETRRTGELFF. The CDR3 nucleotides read TGTGCCAGCAGCCCAGAGACTAGGCGCACCGGGGAGCTGTTTTTT. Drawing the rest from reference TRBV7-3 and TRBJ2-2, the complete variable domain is GAGVSQTPSNKVTEKGKYVELRCDPISGHTALYWYRQSLGQGPEFLIYFQGTGAADDSGLPNDRFFAVRPEGSVSTLKIQRTERGDSAVYLCASSPETRRTGELFFGEGSRLTVL.